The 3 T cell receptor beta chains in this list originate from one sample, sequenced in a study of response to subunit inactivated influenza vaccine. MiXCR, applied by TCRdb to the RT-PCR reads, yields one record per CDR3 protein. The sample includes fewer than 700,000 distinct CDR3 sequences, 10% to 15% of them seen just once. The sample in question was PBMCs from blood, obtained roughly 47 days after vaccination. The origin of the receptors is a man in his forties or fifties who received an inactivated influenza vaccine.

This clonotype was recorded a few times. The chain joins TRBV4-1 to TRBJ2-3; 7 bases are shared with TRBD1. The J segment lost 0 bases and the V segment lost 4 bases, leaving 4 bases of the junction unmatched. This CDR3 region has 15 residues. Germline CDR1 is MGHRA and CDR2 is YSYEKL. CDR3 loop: CASSPLGQSTDTQYF. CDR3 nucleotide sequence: TGCGCCAGCAGCCCTTTGGGACAGAGCACAGATACGCAGTATTTT.

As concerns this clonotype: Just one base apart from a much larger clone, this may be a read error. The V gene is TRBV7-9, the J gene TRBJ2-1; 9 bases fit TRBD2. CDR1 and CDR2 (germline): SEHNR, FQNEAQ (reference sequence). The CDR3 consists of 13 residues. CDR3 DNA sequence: TGTGCCAGCAGCTTAGCGCAGGGACTAGCCCGGATCTTC. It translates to CASSLAQGLARIF.

In nucleotides, the CDR3 is TGCGCCAGCAGCGGGGACAGTGAAACTGAAGCTTTCTTT. Translation gives CASSGDSETEAFF. The chain is built from TRBV5-1 and TRBJ1-1; TRBD1 matches 7 bases. The V segment lost 4 bases and the J segment 5 bases; nucleotides outside the gene matches: 5. The germline CDR1 and CDR2 sequences are SGHRS and YFSETQ. CDR3 length equals 13 residues.